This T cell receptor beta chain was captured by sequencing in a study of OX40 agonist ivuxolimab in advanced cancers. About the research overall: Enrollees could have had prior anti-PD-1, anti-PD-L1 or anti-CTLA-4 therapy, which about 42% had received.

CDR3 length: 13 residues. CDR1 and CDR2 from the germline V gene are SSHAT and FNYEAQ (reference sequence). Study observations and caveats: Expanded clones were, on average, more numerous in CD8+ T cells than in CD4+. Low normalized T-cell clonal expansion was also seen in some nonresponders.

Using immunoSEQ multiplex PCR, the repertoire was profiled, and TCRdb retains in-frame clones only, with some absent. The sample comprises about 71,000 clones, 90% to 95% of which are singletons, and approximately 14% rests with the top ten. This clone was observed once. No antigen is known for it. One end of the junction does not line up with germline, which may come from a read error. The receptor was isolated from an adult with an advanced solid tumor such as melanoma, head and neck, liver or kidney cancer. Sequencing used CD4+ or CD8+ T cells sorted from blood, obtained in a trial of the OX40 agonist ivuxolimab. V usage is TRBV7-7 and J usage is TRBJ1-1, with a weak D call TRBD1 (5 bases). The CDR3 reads CASSQGANTEAFF. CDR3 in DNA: TGTGCTAGCAGCCAGGGCGCAAACACTGAAGCTTTCTTT.